This is a list of T cell receptor beta chains from one sample in a study of radiation and T cells in renal cell carcinoma. TCRdb's table, derived via immunoSEQ multiplex PCR, lists solely in-frame clones and lacks some. The table includes 97,000 or so clones, about 79% detected once. Sequencing used blood, obtained from a patient whose treatment included radiotherapy and nephrectomy. The receptor source for this set is a man in his 60s with renal cell carcinoma. The CDR3 runs from the conserved cysteine through the conserved F or W. A D gene is named only where the DNA matches it firmly. Size values are once, few and many counts, or a class for expanded clones, and some rows have none.

length | D | size | J | V | DNA | CDR3
15 | . | . | TRBJ2-1 | TRBV6-5 | TGTGCCAGCAGCAGACTCGGCGGCCCCTACAATGAGCAGTTCTTC | CASSRLGGPYNEQFF
15 | TRBD1 | . | TRBJ2-1 | TRBV7-3 | TGTGCCAGCAGCTGGACAGGGGGCACCTACAATGAGCAGTTCTTC | CASSWTGGTYNEQFF
12 | . | . | TRBJ2-7 | TRBV6-9 | TGTGCCAGCAGTGACAGCTCCTACGAGCAGTACTTC | CASSDSSYEQYF
15 | . | . | TRBJ2-7 | TRBV13 | TGTGCCAGCAGCTCTAGCTCCAGGGTCGCCTACGAGCAGTACTTC | CASSSSSRVAYEQYF
14 | TRBD2 | . | TRBJ2-7 | TRBV28 | TGTGCCAGCAGGTCTAGCGGGAGGGAACGTGAGCAGTACTTC | CASRSSGREREQYF
15 | . | once | TRBJ2-1 | TRBV5-4 | TGTGCCAGCAGGTCCTTGCGGACCGCGTACAATGAGCAGTTCTTC | CASRSLRTAYNEQFF
16 | TRBD2 | . | TRBJ2-2 | TRBV15 | TGTGCCACCAGCAGAGCTGGACTAGCGAACACCGGGGAGCTGTTTTTT | CATSRAGLANTGELFF
15 | . | . | TRBJ1-1 | TRBV5-4 | TGTGCCAGCAGCTTGGTGACGGGAACGAACACTGAAGCTTTCTTT | CASSLVTGTNTEAFF
11 | . | . | TRBJ2-7 | TRBV2 | TGTGCCAGTTCAGGGGTCTACGAGCAGTACTTC | CASSGVYEQYF
15 | . | . | TRBJ1-2 | TRBV10-3 | TGTGCCATCAGGAGGGGGGGGCAAAGGAACTATGGCTACACCTTC | CAIRRGGQRNYGYTF
13 | . | . | TRBJ1-1 | TRBV28 | TGTGCCAGCACACCAAGGGGTTACACTGAAGCTTTCTTT | CASTPRGYTEAFF
14 | TRBD2 | . | TRBJ2-1 | TRBV7-7 | TGTGCCAGCAGCTTAGGACTAGCGTCCCATGAGCAGTTCTTC | CASSLGLASHEQFF
18 | . | . | TRBJ2-3 | TRBV4-3 | TGCGCCAGCAGCCAAGGAGCAGGGACCCCGTTAATTCCAGATACGCAGTATTTT | CASSQGAGTPLIPDTQYF
15 | TRBD1 | . | TRBJ1-6 | TRBV28 | TGTGCCAGCAGTTCACAGGGGAAGAACAATTCACCCCTCCACTTT | CASSSQGKNNSPLHF
14 | TRBD2 | . | TRBJ2-7 | TRBV10-3 | TGTGCCATCAGTGAGTCGACTAGCGGGGCTTCCGAGTACTTC | CAISESTSGASEYF
15 | . | . | TRBJ1-4 | TRBV29-1 | TGCAGCGTCGGGGGCCGGGGGGAGACTAATGAAAAACTGTTTTTT | CSVGGRGETNEKLFF
12 | . | . | TRBJ1-2 | TRBV19 | TGTGCCAGTAGTACGAGCGAGGGGATCTACACCTTC | CASSTSEGIYTF
17 | . | . | TRBJ2-7 | TRBV28 | TGTGCCAGCAGTTTATGGCCCGGAGTTGATCGGGTCTACGAGCAGTACTTC | CASSLWPGVDRVYEQYF
14 | TRBD1 | . | TRBJ2-1 | TRBV4-1 | TGCGCCAGCAGCCATTTTACAGGGGGCAATGAGCAGTTCTTC | CASSHFTGGNEQFF
14 | . | . | TRBJ1-5 | TRBV19 | TGTGCCAGTAGATTTTTACAGGTCAATCAGCCCCAGCATTTT | CASRFLQVNQPQHF
20 | . | . | TRBJ1-2 | TRBV27 | TGTGCCAGCAGTTTATGGGCTGGGGGGAACCCCTCAAAAGCTAACTATGGCTACACCTTC | CASSLWAGGNPSKANYGYTF
15 | . | . | TRBJ2-4 | TRBV5-1 | TGCGCCAGCAGTCCTCGCCCGGGGGTATCAAACATTCAGTACTTC | CASSPRPGVSNIQYF
14 | TRBD1 | . | TRBJ2-5 | TRBV19 | TGTGCCAGTAGTGGGACAGGGGGCCTGGAGACCCAGTACTTC | CASSGTGGLETQYF
13 | . | . | TRBJ2-3 | TRBV10-1 | TGCGCCAGCAGTGAGACTATCACAGATACGCAGTATTTT | CASSETITDTQYF
14 | . | . | TRBJ2-7 | TRBV19 | TGTGCCAGTAGTATCGCCCAGGGCAAAGTCGGGCAGTACTTC | CASSIAQGKVGQYF
16 | TRBD1 | . | TRBJ2-2 | TRBV28 | TGTGCCAGCAGTACAGACGACAGGGTGGACACCGGGGAGCTGTTTTTT | CASSTDDRVDTGELFF
14 | . | . | TRBJ1-1 | TRBV7-9 | TGTGCCAGCAGCTTAGAGGGAGGGCCTACTGAAGCTTTCTTT | CASSLEGGPTEAFF
16 | TRBD1 | . | TRBJ2-7 | TRBV19 | TGTGCCAGTAGTCTTCCCCTCCGGACAGGGACCTACGAGCAGTACTTC | CASSLPLRTGTYEQYF
15 | TRBD2 | . | TRBJ2-1 | TRBV5-4 | TGTGCCAGCAGCTTGGTTGGCCTAGCGGGAAATGAGCAGTTCTTC | CASSLVGLAGNEQFF
16 | TRBD1 | . | TRBJ2-5 | TRBV15 | TGTGCCACCAGCAGATCCGGGACAGGGCCGGGGGAGACCCAGTACTTC | CATSRSGTGPGETQYF
21 | TRBD2 | . | TRBJ2-3 | TRBV28 | TGTGCCAGCATCGGGACTAGCGGGAGGTTACCCCTCTATACAAGCACAGATACGCAGTATTTT | CASIGTSGRLPLYTSTDTQYF
18 | . | . | TRBJ1-1 | TRBV4-1 | TGCGCCAGCAGCCAGGACCAGCAGGGGTTGGGTATGAACACTGAAGCTTTCTTT | CASSQDQQGLGMNTEAFF
15 | . | . | TRBJ2-5 | TRBV9 | TGTGCCAGCAGCGTAGAGGGAGTGGGGGAAGAGACCCAGTACTTC | CASSVEGVGEETQYF
15 | . | . | TRBJ2-7 | TRBV4-1 | TGCGCCAGCAGCCAAGATGGGCCGGTCCTCTACGAGCAGTACTTC | CASSQDGPVLYEQYF
16 | TRBD2 | . | TRBJ2-2 | TRBV9 | TGTGCCAGCAGCTTGACTAGCGGGAGTAACACCGGGGAGCTGTTTTTT | CASSLTSGSNTGELFF
15 | TRBD2 | few | TRBJ2-5 | TRBV5-1 | TGCGCCAGCAGCCCAGGACTAGCGGGAGAAGAGACCCAGTACTTC | CASSPGLAGEETQYF
12 | . | . | TRBJ2-7 | TRBV29-1 | TGCAGCGCAGGAACGTCCGGGGAGGAGCAGTACTTC | CSAGTSGEEQYF
13 | . | . | TRBJ2-4 | TRBV21-1 | TGTGCCAGCAGCAGAACCCGGGACAGAATTCAGTACTTC | CASSRTRDRIQYF
15 | . | . | TRBJ2-3 | TRBV5-4 | TGTGCCAGCAGCTTGGGGGGGATACAGGGCGATACGCAGTATTTT | CASSLGGIQGDTQYF
14 | . | . | TRBJ1-5 | TRBV7-9 | TGTGCCAGCAGCTTATGGGAGGGAGGGCAGCCCCAGCATTTT | CASSLWEGGQPQHF
17 | . | . | TRBJ1-2 | TRBV5-5 | TGTGCCAGCAGCTTCCTAGGTGTGGGAGGGAGGAACTATGGCTACACCTTC | CASSFLGVGGRNYGYTF
16 | TRBD2 | once | TRBJ2-1 | TRBV12-5 | TGTGCTAGTGGTTCGGGACGGGGGGGGCTGAGTAATGAGCAGTTCTTC | CASGSGRGGLSNEQFF